Listed below are T cell receptor beta chains from one sample, sequenced in a study of shared clonotypes between healthy human individuals. Repertoires were generated with immunoSEQ multiplex PCR, while TCRdb's copy carries only in-frame clones and drops some. The data show approximately 720,000 clones, with about 78% seen just once and about 1.7% held by the top ten. Material for sequencing was memory CD4+ T cells sorted from blood. These receptors all stem from a woman in her 30s in good health. Both conserved end residues are part of each CDR3. The D gene is left open where the match is weak. The size field is filled for only some rows; it gives once, few, many or a size class.

clone_size: .; d_call: .; v_call: TRBV10-3; j_call: TRBJ2-7; cdr3_aa: CAISANDEQYF; cdr3_nt: TGTGCCATCAGTGCTAACGACGAGCAGTACTTC
clone_size: .; d_call: .; v_call: TRBV11-2; j_call: TRBJ1-1; cdr3_aa: CASSLRREGPEAFF; cdr3_nt: TGTGCCAGCAGCTTACGCAGGGAGGGTCCTGAAGCTTTCTTT
clone_size: .; d_call: .; v_call: TRBV6-5; j_call: TRBJ1-1; cdr3_aa: CASSYSMKLNTEAFF; cdr3_nt: TGTGCCAGCAGTTACTCGATGAAGCTGAACACTGAAGCTTTCTTT
clone_size: .; d_call: TRBD2; v_call: TRBV7-2; j_call: TRBJ2-5; cdr3_aa: CASRSNSLAGKETQYF; cdr3_nt: TGTGCCAGCAGAAGTAATAGTCTAGCGGGAAAAGAGACCCAGTACTTC
clone_size: few; d_call: .; v_call: TRBV28; j_call: TRBJ2-7; cdr3_aa: CASSSPQGYEQYF; cdr3_nt: TGTGCCAGCAGTTCCCCACAAGGCTACGAGCAGTACTTC
clone_size: .; d_call: .; v_call: TRBV7-8; j_call: TRBJ1-4; cdr3_aa: CASSLGALGRVFGVGNEKLFF; cdr3_nt: TGTGCCAGCAGCTTAGGGGCCTTGGGGCGCGTTTTTGGGGTCGGGAATGAAAAACTGTTTTTT
clone_size: .; d_call: .; v_call: TRBV19; j_call: TRBJ1-2; cdr3_aa: CASSISRDIVIYGYTF; cdr3_nt: TGTGCCAGTAGTATAAGCCGGGACATCGTAATCTATGGCTACACCTTC
clone_size: .; d_call: .; v_call: TRBV18; j_call: TRBJ1-5; cdr3_aa: CASSPTGRDQPQHF; cdr3_nt: TGTGCCAGCTCACCCACGGGACGGGATCAGCCCCAGCATTTT
clone_size: .; d_call: .; v_call: TRBV5-1; j_call: TRBJ1-1; cdr3_aa: CASRPAVSNTEAFF; cdr3_nt: TGCGCCAGCAGACCGGCGGTCTCGAACACTGAAGCTTTCTTT
clone_size: .; d_call: .; v_call: TRBV7-9; j_call: TRBJ1-3; cdr3_aa: CASSLANSGNTIYF; cdr3_nt: TGTGCCAGCAGCTTAGCGAACTCTGGAAACACCATATATTTT
clone_size: .; d_call: TRBD2; v_call: TRBV29-1; j_call: TRBJ2-1; cdr3_aa: CSVAIVAGYNEQFF; cdr3_nt: TGCAGCGTTGCAATAGTAGCGGGGTACAATGAGCAGTTCTTC
clone_size: .; d_call: .; v_call: TRBV27; j_call: TRBJ2-7; cdr3_aa: CASSLSSTGLAVINEQYF; cdr3_nt: TGTGCCAGCAGTTTATCATCGACAGGGCTAGCGGTTATCAACGAGCAGTACTTC
clone_size: .; d_call: .; v_call: TRBV6-4; j_call: TRBJ2-1; cdr3_aa: CASSEMGLEVEQFF; cdr3_nt: TGTGCCAGCAGTGAGATGGGATTGGAGGTTGAGCAGTTCTTC
clone_size: .; d_call: .; v_call: TRBV23-1; j_call: TRBJ1-5; cdr3_aa: CASSPGLGGYAQPQHF; cdr3_nt: TGCGCCAGCAGTCCCGGATTGGGGGGGTACGCTCAGCCCCAGCATTTT
clone_size: .; d_call: TRBD1; v_call: TRBV9; j_call: TRBJ2-1; cdr3_aa: CASSATTGGNSYNEQFF; cdr3_nt: TGTGCCAGCAGCGCAACCACAGGGGGGAACTCCTACAATGAGCAGTTCTTC
clone_size: once; d_call: TRBD2; v_call: TRBV5-1; j_call: TRBJ2-1; cdr3_aa: CASSPTSGMTSYNEQFF; cdr3_nt: TGCGCCAGCAGCCCGACTAGCGGGATGACCTCCTACAATGAGCAGTTCTTC
clone_size: .; d_call: .; v_call: TRBV5-1; j_call: TRBJ2-1; cdr3_aa: CASSLGDNSYNEQFF; cdr3_nt: TGCGCCAGCAGCTTGGGGGACAATTCCTACAATGAGCAGTTCTTC
clone_size: .; d_call: .; v_call: TRBV28; j_call: TRBJ2-3; cdr3_aa: CASSWRIKGTDTQYF; cdr3_nt: TGTGCCAGCAGTTGGCGAATAAAGGGCACAGATACGCAGTATTTT
clone_size: .; d_call: TRBD1; v_call: TRBV27; j_call: TRBJ2-2; cdr3_aa: CASSLSRGPDTGELFF; cdr3_nt: TGTGCCAGCAGTTTATCCAGGGGGCCGGACACCGGGGAGCTGTTTTTT
clone_size: many; d_call: TRBD2; v_call: TRBV5-1; j_call: TRBJ2-1; cdr3_aa: CASSLSSGSYNEQFF; cdr3_nt: TGCGCCAGCAGCTTGTCTAGCGGGAGTTACAATGAGCAGTTCTTC
clone_size: .; d_call: .; v_call: TRBV27; j_call: TRBJ1-2; cdr3_aa: CASRPTRDYGYTF; cdr3_nt: TGTGCCAGCAGACCGACACGGGATTATGGCTACACCTTC
clone_size: .; d_call: .; v_call: TRBV30; j_call: TRBJ1-5; cdr3_aa: CAWSRDTYSNQPQHF; cdr3_nt: TGTGCCTGGAGTAGGGACACCTATAGCAATCAGCCCCAGCATTTT
clone_size: few; d_call: TRBD2; v_call: TRBV7-8; j_call: TRBJ2-7; cdr3_aa: CASSLPPFGTSGEQYF; cdr3_nt: TGTGCCAGCAGCTTACCCCCGTTCGGGACTAGCGGCGAGCAGTACTTC
clone_size: .; d_call: .; v_call: TRBV11-2; j_call: TRBJ2-4; cdr3_aa: CASSEGWGAKNIQYF; cdr3_nt: TGTGCCAGCAGCGAGGGGTGGGGAGCCAAAAACATTCAGTACTTC
clone_size: .; d_call: .; v_call: TRBV5-6; j_call: TRBJ2-7; cdr3_aa: CASSSSYEQYF; cdr3_nt: TGTGCCAGCAGCTCGTCTTACGAGCAGTACTTC
clone_size: .; d_call: .; v_call: TRBV7-7; j_call: TRBJ2-3; cdr3_aa: CASSLGVSDTQYF; cdr3_nt: TGTGCCAGCAGCTTAGGTGTCTCAGATACGCAGTATTTT
clone_size: .; d_call: .; v_call: TRBV28; j_call: TRBJ1-2; cdr3_aa: CASSYLGPVSDYTF; cdr3_nt: TGTGCCAGCAGTTATCTAGGCCCTGTTTCCGACTACACCTTC
clone_size: .; d_call: .; v_call: TRBV5-1; j_call: TRBJ1-1; cdr3_aa: CASSLGTLNTEAFF; cdr3_nt: TGCGCCAGCAGCTTGGGGACACTGAACACTGAAGCTTTCTTT
clone_size: few; d_call: .; v_call: TRBV30; j_call: TRBJ1-6; cdr3_aa: CAWSPVGARSPLHF; cdr3_nt: TGTGCCTGGAGTCCCGTCGGGGCGCGCTCACCCCTCCACTTT
clone_size: .; d_call: .; v_call: TRBV28; j_call: TRBJ1-5; cdr3_aa: CASSPESGLNQPQHF; cdr3_nt: TGTGCCAGCAGTCCCGAGAGCGGACTGAATCAGCCCCAGCATTTT
clone_size: few; d_call: .; v_call: TRBV2; j_call: TRBJ1-1; cdr3_aa: CASKPGGDPEAFF; cdr3_nt: TGTGCCAGCAAGCCCGGAGGAGACCCTGAAGCTTTCTTT
clone_size: .; d_call: .; v_call: TRBV2; j_call: TRBJ2-5; cdr3_aa: CASSEAGAIKTQYF; cdr3_nt: TGTGCCAGCAGTGAGGCTGGGGCGATAAAGACCCAGTACTTC
clone_size: many; d_call: .; v_call: TRBV5-4; j_call: TRBJ1-1; cdr3_aa: CASSLDRNTEAFF; cdr3_nt: TGTGCCAGCAGCTTGGATCGGAACACTGAAGCTTTCTTT
clone_size: many; d_call: .; v_call: TRBV29-1; j_call: TRBJ2-1; cdr3_aa: CSAPSGASGFNEQFF; cdr3_nt: TGCAGCGCCCCCTCGGGAGCTAGTGGGTTTAATGAGCAGTTCTTC
clone_size: .; d_call: TRBD2; v_call: TRBV11-3; j_call: TRBJ2-1; cdr3_aa: CASSSGQTSGTSDEQFF; cdr3_nt: TGTGCCAGCAGCTCGGGACAGACTAGCGGGACGAGCGATGAGCAGTTCTTC
clone_size: .; d_call: TRBD1; v_call: TRBV16; j_call: TRBJ1-2; cdr3_aa: CASSQRDRGLYGYTF; cdr3_nt: TGTGCCAGCAGCCAACGGGACAGGGGGTTATATGGCTACACCTTC
clone_size: .; d_call: .; v_call: TRBV27; j_call: TRBJ2-2; cdr3_aa: CASSSLMNTGELFF; cdr3_nt: TGTGCCAGCAGTTCGTTAATGAACACCGGGGAGCTGTTTTTT
clone_size: many; d_call: .; v_call: TRBV28; j_call: TRBJ2-7; cdr3_aa: CASSYTSLAAGYEQYF; cdr3_nt: TGTGCCAGCAGTTACACCTCTCTTGCAGCTGGCTACGAGCAGTACTTC
clone_size: .; d_call: .; v_call: TRBV6-1; j_call: TRBJ2-2; cdr3_aa: CASSEALASGELFF; cdr3_nt: TGTGCCAGCAGTGAAGCGCTAGCTAGCGGGGAGCTGTTTTTT
clone_size: .; d_call: .; v_call: TRBV13; j_call: TRBJ1-1; cdr3_aa: CASSGDTAVNTEAFF; cdr3_nt: TGTGCCAGCAGCGGAGATACTGCAGTGAACACTGAAGCTTTCTTT
clone_size: .; d_call: TRBD1; v_call: TRBV19; j_call: TRBJ1-5; cdr3_aa: CASKLGTGKQPQHF; cdr3_nt: TGTGCCAGTAAGTTGGGGACAGGGAAACAGCCCCAGCATTTT
clone_size: .; d_call: .; v_call: TRBV2; j_call: TRBJ2-3; cdr3_aa: CASSGQGTDTQYF; cdr3_nt: TGTGCCAGCAGTGGACAGGGCACAGATACGCAGTATTTT
clone_size: .; d_call: .; v_call: TRBV2; j_call: TRBJ1-2; cdr3_aa: CASTFRQADYGYTF; cdr3_nt: TGTGCCAGCACCTTTAGACAGGCAGACTATGGCTACACCTTC
clone_size: .; d_call: TRBD1; v_call: TRBV11-2; j_call: TRBJ2-5; cdr3_aa: CASSFTGTGQETQYF; cdr3_nt: TGTGCCAGCAGCTTCACCGGGACAGGCCAAGAGACCCAGTACTTC
clone_size: .; d_call: TRBD1; v_call: TRBV29-1; j_call: TRBJ2-7; cdr3_aa: CSVGHGTGPYEQYF; cdr3_nt: TGCAGCGTTGGTCATGGGACAGGGCCCTACGAGCAGTACTTC
clone_size: .; d_call: TRBD1; v_call: TRBV29-1; j_call: TRBJ2-7; cdr3_aa: CSVAGGTGGYEQYF; cdr3_nt: TGCAGCGTCGCTGGTGGGACAGGGGGCTACGAGCAGTACTTC
clone_size: few; d_call: TRBD2; v_call: TRBV5-1; j_call: TRBJ2-1; cdr3_aa: CASSLRGFQASGINEQFF; cdr3_nt: TGCGCCAGCAGCTTGAGAGGGTTTCAGGCTAGCGGGATTAATGAGCAGTTCTTC
clone_size: .; d_call: .; v_call: TRBV27; j_call: TRBJ1-5; cdr3_aa: CASSLRGHQPQHF; cdr3_nt: TGTGCCAGCAGTTTGAGGGGCCATCAGCCCCAGCATTTT
clone_size: .; d_call: TRBD2; v_call: TRBV19; j_call: TRBJ2-3; cdr3_aa: CATSGLAGADTQYF; cdr3_nt: TGTGCCACCTCTGGCCTAGCGGGAGCAGATACGCAGTATTTT
clone_size: .; d_call: TRBD1; v_call: TRBV6-6; j_call: TRBJ1-2; cdr3_aa: CASSYEGQELGYTF; cdr3_nt: TGTGCCAGCAGTTACGAAGGACAGGAGTTGGGGTACACCTTC
clone_size: .; d_call: TRBD1; v_call: TRBV27; j_call: TRBJ1-5; cdr3_aa: CASSFGQGADQPQHF; cdr3_nt: TGTGCCAGCAGCTTCGGACAGGGGGCGGATCAGCCCCAGCATTTT
clone_size: .; d_call: .; v_call: TRBV11-2; j_call: TRBJ2-5; cdr3_aa: CASSFHSGETQYF; cdr3_nt: TGTGCCAGCAGCTTTCATTCTGGAGAGACCCAGTACTTC
clone_size: few; d_call: TRBD1; v_call: TRBV7-9; j_call: TRBJ1-1; cdr3_aa: CASSTGQTEAFF; cdr3_nt: TGTGCCAGCAGCACGGGACAGACTGAAGCTTTCTTT
clone_size: many; d_call: .; v_call: TRBV6-5; j_call: TRBJ2-7; cdr3_aa: CASSLQEAYEQYF; cdr3_nt: TGTGCCAGCAGCCTACAGGAAGCCTACGAGCAGTACTTC
clone_size: once; d_call: .; v_call: TRBV28; j_call: TRBJ1-3; cdr3_aa: CASCRGSGNTIYF; cdr3_nt: TGTGCCAGCTGCCGGGGGTCTGGAAACACCATATATTTT
clone_size: once; d_call: .; v_call: TRBV19; j_call: TRBJ2-6; cdr3_aa: CASSMEGPRSGANVLTF; cdr3_nt: TGTGCCAGTAGTATGGAGGGCCCCAGGTCAGGGGCCAACGTCCTGACTTTC